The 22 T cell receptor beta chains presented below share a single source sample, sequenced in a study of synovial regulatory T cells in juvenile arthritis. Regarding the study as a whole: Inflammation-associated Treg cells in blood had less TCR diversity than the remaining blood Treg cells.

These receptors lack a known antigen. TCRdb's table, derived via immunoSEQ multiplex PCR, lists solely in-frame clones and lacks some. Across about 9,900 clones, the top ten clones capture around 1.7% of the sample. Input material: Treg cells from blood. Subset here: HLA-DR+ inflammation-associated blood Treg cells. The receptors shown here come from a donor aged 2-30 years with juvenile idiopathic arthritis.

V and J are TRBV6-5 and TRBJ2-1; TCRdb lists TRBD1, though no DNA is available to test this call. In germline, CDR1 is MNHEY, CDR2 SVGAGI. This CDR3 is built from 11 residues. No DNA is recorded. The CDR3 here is CASSYRDREFF.

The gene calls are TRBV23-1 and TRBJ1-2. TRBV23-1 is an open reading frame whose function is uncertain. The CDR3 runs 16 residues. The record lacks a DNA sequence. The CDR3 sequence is CASSQAQEPLYDGYTF.

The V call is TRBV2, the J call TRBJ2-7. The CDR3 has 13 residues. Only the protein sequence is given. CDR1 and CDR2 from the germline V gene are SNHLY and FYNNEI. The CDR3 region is CASKVGLTYEQYV.

This CDR3 reads CASSYRKSSGNAIYF. J is TRBJ1-3 and V is TRBV5-6. This CDR3 region has 15 residues. No DNA accompanies this entry. Germline V gives CDR1 SGHDT, CDR2 YYEEEE.

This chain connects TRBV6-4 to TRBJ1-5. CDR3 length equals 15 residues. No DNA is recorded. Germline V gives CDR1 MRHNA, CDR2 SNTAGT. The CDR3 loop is CASSVGGDGNQPQHF.

The CDR3 loop reads CASSIKPVGVEQYF. This chain connects TRBV19 to TRBJ2-7. Germline V gives CDR1 LNHDA, CDR2 SQIVND (reference sequence). The CDR3 is 14 amino acids. No DNA is listed.

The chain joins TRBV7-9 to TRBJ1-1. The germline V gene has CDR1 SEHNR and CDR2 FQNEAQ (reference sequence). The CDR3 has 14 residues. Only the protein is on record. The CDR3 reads CASSPETGFTEAFF.

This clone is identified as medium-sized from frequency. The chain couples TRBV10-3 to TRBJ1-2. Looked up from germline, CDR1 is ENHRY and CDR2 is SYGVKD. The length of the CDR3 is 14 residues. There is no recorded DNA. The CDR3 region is CAISEGGARGGYTF.

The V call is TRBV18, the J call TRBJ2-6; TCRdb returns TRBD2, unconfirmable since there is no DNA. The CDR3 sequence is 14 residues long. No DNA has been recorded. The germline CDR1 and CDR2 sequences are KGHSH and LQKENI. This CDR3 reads CASSPPRVANVLTF. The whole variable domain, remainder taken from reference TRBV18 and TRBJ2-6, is NAGVMQNPRHLVRRRGQEARLRCSPMKGHSHVYWYRQLPEEGLKFMVYLQKENIIDESGMPKERFSAEFPKEGPSILRIQQVVRGDSAAYFCASSPPRVANVLTFGAGSRLTVL.

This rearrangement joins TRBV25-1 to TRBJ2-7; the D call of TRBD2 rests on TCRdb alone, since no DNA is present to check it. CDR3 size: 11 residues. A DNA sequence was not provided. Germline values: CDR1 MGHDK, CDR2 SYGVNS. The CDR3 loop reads CASSSGREQYF.

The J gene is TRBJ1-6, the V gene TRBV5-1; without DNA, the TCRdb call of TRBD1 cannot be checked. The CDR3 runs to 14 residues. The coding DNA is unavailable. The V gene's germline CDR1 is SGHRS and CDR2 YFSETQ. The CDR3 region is CASSEAGANSPLHF. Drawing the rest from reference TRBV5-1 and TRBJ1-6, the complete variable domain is KAGVTQTPRYLIKTRGQQVTLSCSPISGHRSVSWYQQTPGQGLQFLFEYFSETQRNKGNFPGRFSGRQFSNSRSEMNVSTLELGDSALYLCASSEAGANSPLHFGNGTRLTVT.

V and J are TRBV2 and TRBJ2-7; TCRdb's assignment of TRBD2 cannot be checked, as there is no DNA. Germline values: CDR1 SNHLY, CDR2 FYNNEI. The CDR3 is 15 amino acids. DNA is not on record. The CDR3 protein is CASSELAASSYEQYF.

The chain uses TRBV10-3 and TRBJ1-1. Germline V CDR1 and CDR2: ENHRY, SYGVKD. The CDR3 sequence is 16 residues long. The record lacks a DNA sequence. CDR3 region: CAISDPSQGGDTEAFF.

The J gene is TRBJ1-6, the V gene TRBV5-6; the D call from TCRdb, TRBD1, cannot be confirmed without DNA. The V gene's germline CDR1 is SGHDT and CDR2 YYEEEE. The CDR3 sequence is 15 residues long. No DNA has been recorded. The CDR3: CASTHRTTYNSPLHF.

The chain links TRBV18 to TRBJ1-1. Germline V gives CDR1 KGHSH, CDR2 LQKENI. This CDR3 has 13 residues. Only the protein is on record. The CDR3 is CASSPGSNTEAFF.

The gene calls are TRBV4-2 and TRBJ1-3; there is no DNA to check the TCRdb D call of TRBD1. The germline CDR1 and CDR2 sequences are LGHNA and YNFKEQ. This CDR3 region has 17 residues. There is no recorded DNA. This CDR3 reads CASSHPLGTDSGNTIYF.

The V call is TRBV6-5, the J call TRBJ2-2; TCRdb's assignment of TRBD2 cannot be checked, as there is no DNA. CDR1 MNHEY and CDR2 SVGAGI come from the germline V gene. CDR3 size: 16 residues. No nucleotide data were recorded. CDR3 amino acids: CASSYSLGFLTGELFF.

Here the CDR3 reads CASHVGSDTQYF. V gene TRBV2 combines with J gene TRBJ2-3. This CDR3 has 12 amino acids. DNA was not recorded. Germline CDR1 is SNHLY and CDR2 is FYNNEI. The full variable domain, with the rest looked up from reference TRBV2 and TRBJ2-3, is EPEVTQTPSHQVTQMGQEVILRCVPISNHLYFYWYRQILGQKVEFLVSFYNNEISEKSEIFDDQFSVERPDGSNFTLKIRSTKLEDSAMYFCASHVGSDTQYFGPGTRLTVL.

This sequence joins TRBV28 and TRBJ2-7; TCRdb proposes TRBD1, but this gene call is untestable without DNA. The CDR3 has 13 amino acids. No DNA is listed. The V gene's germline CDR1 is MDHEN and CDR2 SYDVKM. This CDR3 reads CASSRTGLYEQYF. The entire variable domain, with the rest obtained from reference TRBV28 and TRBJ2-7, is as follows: DVKVTQSSRYLVKRTGEKVFLECVQDMDHENMFWYRQDPGLGLRLIYFSYDVKMKEKGDIPEGYSVSREKKERFSLILESASTNQTSMYLCASSRTGLYEQYFGPGTRLTVT.

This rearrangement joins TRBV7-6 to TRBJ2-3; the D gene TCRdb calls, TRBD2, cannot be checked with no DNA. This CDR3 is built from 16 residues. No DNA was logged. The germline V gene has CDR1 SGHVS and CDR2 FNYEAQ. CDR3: CASSLGAGGWTDTQYF. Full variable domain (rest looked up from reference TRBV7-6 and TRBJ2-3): GAGVSQSPRYKVTKRGQDVALRCDPISGHVSLYWYRQALGQGPEFLTYFNYEAQQDKSGLPNDRFSAERPEGSISTLTIQRTEQRDSAMYRCASSLGAGGWTDTQYFGPGTRLTVL.

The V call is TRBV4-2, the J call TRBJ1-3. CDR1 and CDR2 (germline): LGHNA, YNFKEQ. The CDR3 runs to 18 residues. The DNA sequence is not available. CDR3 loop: CASSQDFVQTGDGNTIYF.

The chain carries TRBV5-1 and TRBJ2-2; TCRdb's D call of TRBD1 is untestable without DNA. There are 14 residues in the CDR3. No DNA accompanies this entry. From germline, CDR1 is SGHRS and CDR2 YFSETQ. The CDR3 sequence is CASSLGQGGGELFF.